One and the same sample provided the 30 T cell receptor beta chains below, sequenced in a study of beta chain features in type 1 diabetes. Expressed TCRB transcripts were sequenced after all isolated RNA was converted to cDNA. Here immunoSEQ multiplex PCR was the method, and the copy in TCRdb shows in-frame clones only, minus some. This sample yields about 400,000 clones, of which roughly 12% are seen a single time; roughly 0.015% belongs to the top ten. Sequencing was carried out using naive CD4+ T cells from blood. These receptors were collected from a man between 18 and 29 years old in good health.

This clone has at least ten counts. This chain connects TRBV7-9 to TRBJ2-3, with TRBD2 as a possible D gene (5 bases). The V and J ends lost 6 bases and 2 bases respectively, with 12 bases between them. Per germline, CDR1 SEHNR and CDR2 FQNEAQ (reference sequence). The CDR3 runs to 14 residues. The CDR3 sequence: CASSRPGFTDTQYF. The CDR3 nucleotides are TGTGCCAGCAGTCGCCCGGGATTCACAGATACGCAGTATTTT.

The chain has TRBV4-1 and TRBJ2-7; TRBD2 aligns across 12 bases. The ends lost 3 bases at V and 5 bases at J; junction bases unmatched: 5. The CDR3 extends over 15 amino acids. Looked up from germline, CDR1 is MGHRA and CDR2 is YSYEKL. DNA of the CDR3: TGCGCCAGCAGCCAGCCGACTAGCGGGAGCAACGAGCAGTACTTC. Its translation is CASSQPTSGSNEQYF.

This clone has a handful of counts. The V call is TRBV5-4, the J call TRBJ2-1; D is perhaps TRBD1 (6 bases). CDR1 is SGHNT, CDR2 YYREEE, per germline (reference sequence). This CDR3 is built from 15 residues. V was pared by 4 bases and J by 4 bases, with 15 bases between. The CDR3 DNA reads as TGTGCCAGCAGCCAGAAATACAGGGATTACAATGAGCAGTTCTTC. Protein sequence: CASSQKYRDYNEQFF. Combining the CDR3 with reference TRBV5-4 and TRBJ2-1 gives the whole variable domain ETGVTQSPTHLIKTRGQQVTLRCSSQSGHNTVSWYQQALGQGPQFIFQYYREEENGRGNFPPRFSGLQFPNYSSELNVNALELDDSALYLCASSQKYRDYNEQFFGPGTRLTVL.

The chain is built from TRBV4-2 and TRBJ2-1; 7 bases line up with TRBD1. This CDR3 is built from 17 residues. Germline trimming cut 0 bases from V and 4 bases from J; bases unmatched to any gene: 9. Germline V gene lookup returns CDR1 LGHNA and CDR2 YNFKEQ. The CDR3 coding sequence is TGTGCCAGCAGCCAAGAAGAACAGGGGTGGGCGTACAATGAGCAGTTCTTC. This sequence encodes CASSQEEQGWAYNEQFF.

V gene TRBV11-1 combines with J gene TRBJ2-7; 7 nucleotides agree with TRBD2. Germline V gene data show CDR1 as SGHAT and CDR2 as FQDESV (reference sequence). The CDR3 extends over 14 amino acids. With 5 bases clipped from V and 2 bases from J, the junction kept 6 bases outside the gene matches. CDR3 bases: TGTGCCAGCAGCGTGTCTAGCGGTACCTACGAGCAGTACTTC. Its protein is CASSVSSGTYEQYF.

This chain links TRBV19 with TRBJ1-2; D is undetermined. Germline V lookup: CDR1 LNHDA, CDR2 SQIVND (reference sequence). The CDR3 contains 15 residues. With 1 base removed from V and 0 bases from J, the gap between germline ends came to 9 bases. The CDR3 region is CASSIGTEANYGYTF. DNA of the CDR3: TGTGCCAGTAGTATAGGGACGGAGGCTAACTATGGCTACACCTTC.

The V and J genes are TRBV25-1 and TRBJ2-3; D perhaps matches TRBD2 (6 bases). Germline CDR1 is MGHDK and CDR2 is SYGVNS. This CDR3 contains 13 residues. V was pared by 8 bases and J by 1 base, with 10 bases between. The CDR3 nucleotides read TGTGCCAGCGTCCCGGGGGGCACAGATACGCAGTATTTT. The encoded protein is CASVPGGTDTQYF.

Only a few counts were recorded for this clone. The chain uses TRBV30 and TRBJ2-7; 8 bases align to TRBD1. CDR3 length equals 13 residues. J lost 5 bases, V lost 4 bases, and 7 bases had no gene match. Germline lookup yields CDR1 GTSNPN and CDR2 SVGIG (reference sequence). Here the CDR3 reads CAWNDRGIDEQYF. CDR3 sequence (DNA): TGTGCCTGGAATGACAGGGGTATTGACGAGCAGTACTTC.

The chain couples TRBV7-3 to TRBJ1-1; D remains ambiguous. This CDR3 comprises 13 residues. The V gene's germline CDR1 is SGHTA and CDR2 FQGTGA. Deletions cut 5 bases from V and 1 base from J, with 8 bases between. The CDR3 region is CASSTSTNTEAFF. The CDR3 DNA is TGTGCCAGCAGCACATCCACGAACACTGAAGCTTTCTTT.

This clone has just a few counts. The V and J genes are TRBV13 and TRBJ1-6, with unresolved D. Per the germline V gene, CDR1 is PRHDT and CDR2 is FYEKMQ (reference sequence). This CDR3 comprises 15 residues. V was clipped by 2 bases and J by 9 bases, with 14 bases between them. The CDR3 is CASSLFRIDGSPLHF. The CDR3 DNA reads TGTGCCAGCAGCTTATTCAGGATCGACGGTTCACCCCTCCACTTT.

This clone was counted many times. The V call is TRBV30, the J call TRBJ2-3; possibly TRBD1 for D (6 bases). This CDR3 comprises 13 residues. V was shortened by 7 bases and J by 8 bases, with 19 bases between the two germline ends. CDR1 and CDR2 from the germline V gene are GTSNPN and SVGIG (reference sequence). The CDR3 is CAFKRDTAGTQYF. CDR3 nucleotides: TGTGCCTTCAAAAGGGACACGGCCGGTACGCAGTATTTT.

This clone was seen only a few times. The rearrangement joins TRBV7-6 to TRBJ2-6; 8 nucleotides match TRBD1. This CDR3 region has 17 residues. CDR1 and CDR2 (germline): SGHVS, FNYEAQ. V dropped 5 bases and J dropped 1; count of bases not matched to a gene: 7. CDR3 DNA sequence: TGTGCCAGCAGCGTAGGACAGGGCCGGTCTGGGGCCAACGTCCTGACTTTC. This encodes CASSVGQGRSGANVLTF.

The chain employs TRBV6-5 and TRBJ2-7; D ambiguous. From germline, CDR1 is MNHEY and CDR2 SVGAGI. CDR3 length: 12 amino acids. Trimming removed 6 bases at V and 7 bases at J, with 13 bases between. The CDR3 loop is CASSRDSREQYF. CDR3 in DNA: TGTGCCAGCAGCCGTGACTCGCGTGAGCAGTACTTC.

The chain combines TRBV4-2 with TRBJ2-5, with 7 bases lining up with TRBD2. This CDR3 comprises 17 residues. Germline-derived CDR1 and CDR2 are LGHNA and YNFKEQ. Trimming cost V 4 bases and J 1 base; bases outside gene matches: 12. The CDR3 reads CASSPSLSGTVQETQYF. CDR3 DNA: TGTGCCAGCAGCCCGTCGCTGAGCGGGACCGTCCAAGAGACCCAGTACTTC.

The V gene is TRBV28, the J gene TRBJ1-5; 7 nucleotides agree with TRBD1. This CDR3 is built from 15 residues. The germline CDR1 and CDR2 sequences are MDHEN and SYDVKM. The V segment lost 5 bases and the J segment 6 bases; nucleotides outside the gene matches: 10. The CDR3 loop reads CASSRRLDRSQPQHF. The CDR3 DNA sequence: TGTGCCAGCAGTAGAAGACTGGACAGGAGTCAGCCCCAGCATTTT.

This clone was seen only a few times. This sequence joins TRBV7-8 and TRBJ2-3; no reliable D call. Germline CDR1 is SGHVS and CDR2 is FQNEAQ. V was cut by 1 base and J by 3 bases, with 11 bases left in between. This CDR3 spans 15 amino acids. The CDR3 region has the DNA TGTGCCAGCAGCTTAGTGCGAGTAGAAACAGATACGCAGTATTTT. Residues: CASSLVRVETDTQYF.

The table lists this clone with a few counts. This rearrangement joins TRBV4-3 to TRBJ1-2; 9 nucleotides agree with TRBD1. Germline loops: CDR1 LGHNA, CDR2 YSLEER. This CDR3 has 14 amino acids. Trimming cost V 4 bases and J 4 bases; bases outside gene matches: 4. The CDR3 DNA reads as TGCGCCAGCAGCCCGGGACAGGGCGTCTATGGCTACACCTTC. Translation gives CASSPGQGVYGYTF.

The rearrangement uses TRBV5-1 and TRBJ1-1, with TRBD1 identical over 9 bases. The V gene's germline CDR1 is SGHRS and CDR2 YFSETQ. V shed 3 bases and J 1 base; nucleotides not matched to a gene: 1. The CDR3 length is 14 residues. The CDR3 sequence is CASSWTGANTEAFF. In DNA form, the CDR3 reads TGCGCCAGCAGCTGGACAGGGGCGAACACTGAAGCTTTCTTT.

The chain combines TRBV27 with TRBJ2-1, with D possibly TRBD2 on 6 matching bases. CDR1 and CDR2 (germline): MNHEY, SMNVEV (reference sequence). V was cut by 5 bases and J by 6 bases, with 20 bases left in between. The CDR3 covers 16 residues. The CDR3 protein is CASSPVDYRGANEQFF. As DNA, the CDR3 is TGTGCCAGCAGTCCGGTGGACTATCGCGGGGCCAATGAGCAGTTCTTC.

This clone has just a few counts. The chain has TRBV5-4 and TRBJ2-3; unclear D gene. This CDR3 has 13 amino acids. Germline values: CDR1 SGHNT, CDR2 YYREEE (reference sequence). Trimming removed 5 bases from V and 2 bases from J, with 9 bases in between. This CDR3 is CASSQTYTDTQYF. CDR3 nucleotide sequence: TGTGCCAGCAGTCAAACCTACACAGATACGCAGTATTTT.

The table lists this clone with many counts. The chain has TRBV29-1 and TRBJ1-1, with D possibly being TRBD1 (6 bases). Between the trimmed V and J ends, which lost 8 bases and 8 bases, there was a span of 18 bases. CDR3 size: 12 residues. Per germline, CDR1 SQVTM and CDR2 ANQGSEA. This CDR3 is CSLGQGMGEAFF. In nucleotides, the CDR3 is TGCAGCCTGGGCCAGGGGATGGGGGAAGCTTTCTTT. Complete variable domain (other parts from reference TRBV29-1 and TRBJ1-1): SAVISQKPSRDICQRGTSLTIQCQVDSQVTMMFWYRQQPGQSLTLIATANQGSEATYESGFVIDKFPISRPNLTFSTLTVSNMSPEDSSIYLCSLGQGMGEAFFGQGTRLTVV.

CDR3 region: CASSLSVPSTGELFF. CDR3 sequence (DNA): TGTGCCAGCAGCTTATCGGTCCCGAGCACCGGGGAGCTGTTTTTT. The chain links TRBV7-2 to TRBJ2-2; D ambiguous. This CDR3 is 15 amino acids long. With 2 bases removed from V and 4 bases from J, the gap between germline ends came to 11 bases. Germline CDR1 and CDR2: SGHTA and FQGNSA.

The table lists this clone with a few counts. The chain uses TRBV4-3 and TRBJ2-2; D might be TRBD1 (5 bases). The CDR3 extends over 17 amino acids. CDR1 is LGHNA, CDR2 YSLEER, per germline. V gave up 1 base and J gave up 3 bases, with 15 bases separating them. Here the CDR3 reads CASSQGRRTKDTGELFF. DNA for the CDR3: TGCGCCAGCAGCCAAGGTCGACGGACAAAAGACACCGGGGAGCTGTTTTTT.

The chain uses TRBV5-6 and TRBJ1-2, with D unclear. This CDR3 contains 12 residues. Germline CDR1 is SGHDT and CDR2 is YYEEEE. V lost 5 bases, J lost 5 bases, and 10 bases lay in between. This CDR3 reads CASRRRPYGYTF. The CDR3, as DNA: TGTGCCAGCAGGCGCAGGCCATATGGCTACACCTTC.

This clone has only a few counts. The gene calls are TRBV2 and TRBJ2-7; 8 bases are a match to TRBD1. The CDR3 has 15 residues. V lost 8 bases, J lost 0 bases, and 9 bases stayed unmatched. Germline-derived CDR1 and CDR2 are SNHLY and FYNNEI. CDR3 sequence: CASAMDRAVSYEQYF. Here the CDR3 DNA reads TGTGCCAGCGCGATGGACAGGGCCGTCTCCTACGAGCAGTACTTC.

The chain employs TRBV5-1 and TRBJ2-7; 10 positions agree with TRBD1. The CDR3 covers 14 residues. J gave up 7 bases and V 2 bases, and 6 bases lay outside the gene matches. Germline CDR1 is SGHRS and CDR2 is YFSETQ. The CDR3 DNA reads as TGCGCCAGCAGCTTATCGGGGACAGGGGAAGAGCAGTACTTC. This gives the protein CASSLSGTGEEQYF. The complete variable domain, with remaining parts taken from reference TRBV5-1 and TRBJ2-7, reads KAGVTQTPRYLIKTRGQQVTLSCSPISGHRSVSWYQQTPGQGLQFLFEYFSETQRNKGNFPGRFSGRQFSNSRSEMNVSTLELGDSALYLCASSLSGTGEEQYFGPGTRLTVT.

This clone appeared a few times. This chain joins TRBV30 and TRBJ1-5; 10 nucleotides line up with TRBD1. This CDR3 is 15 amino acids long. The germline V gene has CDR1 GTSNPN and CDR2 SVGIG (reference sequence). J lost 6 bases, V lost 4 bases, and 9 bases had no gene match. CDR3 DNA sequence: TGTGCCTGGACCCCGGGACAGGGGTTTACTCAGCCCCAGCATTTT. This sequence encodes CAWTPGQGFTQPQHF. Complete variable domain (other parts from reference TRBV30 and TRBJ1-5): SQTIHQWPATLVQPVGSPLSLECTVEGTSNPNLYWYRQAAGRGLQLLFYSVGIGQISSEVPQNLSASRPQDRQFILSSKKLLLSDSGFYLCAWTPGQGFTQPQHFGDGTRLSIL.

This clone was counted between two and nine times. The V call is TRBV19, the J call TRBJ2-7; perhaps TRBD1 as D (7 bases). The CDR3 is 15 amino acids. The germline V gene has CDR1 LNHDA and CDR2 SQIVND (reference sequence). Trimming took off 3 bases at V and 4 bases at J, with 16 bases between the two ends. In DNA, the CDR3 is TGTGCCAGTAGTATCCGACAGGGAGGTCAGTACGAGCAGTACTTC. Protein product: CASSIRQGGQYEQYF.

The chain carries TRBV30 and TRBJ2-7; possibly TRBD1 for D (5 bases). Germline CDR1 and CDR2: GTSNPN and SVGIG (reference sequence). This CDR3 is built from 11 residues. V lost 0 bases and J 9 bases, leaving 9 bases between the germline ends. CDR3 nucleotide sequence: TGTGCCTGGAGTGTGGGGCAGGGGCAGTACTTC. It specifies CAWSVGQGQYF.

The chain has TRBV2 and TRBJ1-2; D might be TRBD1 (5 bases). The CDR3 runs to 13 residues. V was shortened by 4 bases and J by 4 bases, with 10 bases between the two germline ends. Germline V gene sequence: CDR1 SNHLY, CDR2 FYNNEI. The CDR3 DNA sequence: TGTGCCAGCAGTGCTGGGGGGGGCTATGGCTACACCTTC. It specifies CASSAGGGYGYTF.